This T cell receptor beta chain stems from a study of cytotoxic CD8 clonotypes in ibrutinib-treated CLL. Study as a whole: Among responders, roughly 24 were partial and 2 complete; after median about 72 months, about 15 stayed remitted and some 12 progressed.

Trimming took off 2 bases at V and 4 bases at J, with 8 bases between the two ends. The germline CDR1 and CDR2 sequences are ENHRY and SYGVKD. There are 13 residues in the CDR3. General study results and limits: Shared public clonotypes were rare, and on treatment they either got smaller or stayed the same. Sustained-remission and progressing patients had different sampling times.

Points on this clone: No antigen is known for it.

Profiling relied on immunoSEQ multiplex PCR, and the TCRdb table lists in-frame clones only, not all of them. This sample has just over 65,000 clones, with 68% found just once. The genes are TRBV10-3 and TRBJ2-5; D gene ambiguous. The material sequenced was PBMCs, taken after 12 months of ibrutinib treatment. This clonotype was obtained from a human donor with chronic lymphocytic leukemia. DNA of the CDR3: TGTGCCATCAGTGAGCGTCCCCTAGAGACCCAGTACTTC. It translates to CAISERPLETQYF.